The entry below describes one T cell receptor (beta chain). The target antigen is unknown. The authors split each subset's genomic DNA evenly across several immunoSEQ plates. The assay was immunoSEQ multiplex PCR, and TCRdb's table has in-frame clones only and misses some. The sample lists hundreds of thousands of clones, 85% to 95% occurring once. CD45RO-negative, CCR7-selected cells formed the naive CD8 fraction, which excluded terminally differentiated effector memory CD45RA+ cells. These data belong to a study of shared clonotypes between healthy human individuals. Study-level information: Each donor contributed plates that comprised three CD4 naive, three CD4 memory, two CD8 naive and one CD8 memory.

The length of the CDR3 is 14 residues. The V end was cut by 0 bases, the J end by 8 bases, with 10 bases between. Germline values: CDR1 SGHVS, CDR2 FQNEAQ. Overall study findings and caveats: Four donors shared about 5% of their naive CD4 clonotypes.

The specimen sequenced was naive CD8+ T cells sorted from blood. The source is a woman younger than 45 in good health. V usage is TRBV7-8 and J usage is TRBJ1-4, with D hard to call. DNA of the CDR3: TGTGCCAGCAGCTTAGCTCCCGGAGGGGAAAAACTGTTTTTT. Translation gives CASSLAPGGEKLFF.